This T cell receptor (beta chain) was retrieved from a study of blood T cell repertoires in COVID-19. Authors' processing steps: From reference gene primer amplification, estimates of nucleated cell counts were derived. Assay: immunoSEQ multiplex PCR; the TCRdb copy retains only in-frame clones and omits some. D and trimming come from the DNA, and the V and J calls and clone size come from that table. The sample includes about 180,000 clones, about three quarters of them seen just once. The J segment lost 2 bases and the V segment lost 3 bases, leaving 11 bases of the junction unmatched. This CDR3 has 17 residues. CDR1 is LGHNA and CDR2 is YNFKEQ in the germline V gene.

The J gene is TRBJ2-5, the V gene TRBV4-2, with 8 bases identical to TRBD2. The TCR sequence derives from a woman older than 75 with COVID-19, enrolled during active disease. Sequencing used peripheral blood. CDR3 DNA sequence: TGTGCCAGCAGCCATGGTCCCTCGGGGGGGGGACAAGAGACCCAGTACTTC. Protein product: CASSHGPSGGGQETQYF.